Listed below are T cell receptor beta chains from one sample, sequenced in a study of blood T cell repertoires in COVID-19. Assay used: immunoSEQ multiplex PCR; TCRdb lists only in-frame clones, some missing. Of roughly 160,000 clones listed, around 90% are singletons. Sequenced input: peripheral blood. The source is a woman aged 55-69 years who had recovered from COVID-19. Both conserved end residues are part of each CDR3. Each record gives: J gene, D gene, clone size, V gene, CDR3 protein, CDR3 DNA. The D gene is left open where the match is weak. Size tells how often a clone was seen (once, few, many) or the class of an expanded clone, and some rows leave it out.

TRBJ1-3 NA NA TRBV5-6 CASSLNRAGGNTIYF TGTGCCAGCAGCTTGAACAGGGCAGGCGGAAACACCATATATTTT
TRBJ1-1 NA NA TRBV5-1 CASSLASMNTEAFF TGCGCCAGCAGCTTGGCCAGTATGAACACTGAAGCTTTCTTT
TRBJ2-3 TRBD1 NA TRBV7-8 CASSLAPGGDWDTQYF TGTGCCAGCAGCTTAGCACCAGGGGGCGATTGGGATACGCAGTATTTT
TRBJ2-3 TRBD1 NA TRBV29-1 CSVEQGAADTQYF TGCAGCGTTGAACAGGGGGCGGCAGATACGCAGTATTTT
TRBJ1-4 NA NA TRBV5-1 CASSFAGVNEKLFF TGCGCCAGCAGCTTCGCGGGGGTAAATGAAAAACTGTTTTTT
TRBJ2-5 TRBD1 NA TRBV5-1 CASSLRTGSQETQYF TGCGCCAGCAGCTTACGGACAGGGTCCCAAGAGACCCAGTACTTC
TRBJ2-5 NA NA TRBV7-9 CASILLYQETQYF TGTGCCAGCATCCTTTTGTACCAAGAGACCCAGTACTTC
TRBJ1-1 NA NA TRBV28 CASSSPGANTEAFF TGTGCCAGCAGTTCCCCCGGAGCAAACACTGAAGCTTTCTTT
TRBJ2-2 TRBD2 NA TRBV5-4 CASSSPTSVPGELFF TGTGCCAGCAGCTCCCCCACTAGCGTCCCCGGGGAGCTGTTTTTT
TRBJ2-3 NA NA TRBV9 CASSVGQGRDTQYF TGTGCCAGCAGCGTCGGTCAGGGTAGGGATACGCAGTATTTT
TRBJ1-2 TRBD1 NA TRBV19 CASSTQGTGNYGYTF TGTGCCAGTAGTACTCAGGGGACAGGGAACTATGGCTACACCTTC
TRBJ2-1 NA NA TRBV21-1 CASIARLAYNEQFF TGTGCCAGCATAGCGAGGTTGGCCTACAATGAGCAGTTCTTC
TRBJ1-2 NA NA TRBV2 CARETSQGVNYGYTF TGTGCCAGGGAGACGTCACAAGGGGTTAACTATGGCTACACCTTC
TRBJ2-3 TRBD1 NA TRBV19 CASSQPGTGDRDTQYF TGTGCCAGTAGTCAACCAGGGACAGGGGATAGAGATACGCAGTATTTT
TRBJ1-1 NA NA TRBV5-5 CASSLHVVAGTEAFF TGTGCCAGCAGCTTGCATGTCGTGGCGGGCACTGAAGCTTTCTTT
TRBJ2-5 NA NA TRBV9 CASSVALYQETQYF TGTGCCAGCAGCGTAGCCCTGTACCAAGAGACCCAGTACTTC
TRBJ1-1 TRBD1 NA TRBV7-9 CASSLAGSGGPGNTEAFF TGTGCCAGCAGCTTAGCGGGTTCAGGGGGGCCAGGGAACACTGAAGCTTTCTTT
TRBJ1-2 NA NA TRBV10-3 CAISEGRGRNYGYTF TGTGCCATCAGTGAAGGTCGGGGTCGTAACTATGGCTACACCTTC
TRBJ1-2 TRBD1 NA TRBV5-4 CASSQDRVNYGYTF TGTGCCAGCAGTCAGGACAGGGTGAACTATGGCTACACCTTC
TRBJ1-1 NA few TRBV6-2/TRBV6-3 CASSAQGFSTEAFF TGTGCCAGCAGTGCCCAGGGCTTCAGCACTGAAGCTTTCTTT
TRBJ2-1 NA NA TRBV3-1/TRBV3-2 CASSQATGVNEQFF TGTGCCAGCAGCCAAGCGACGGGGGTTAACGAGCAGTTCTTC
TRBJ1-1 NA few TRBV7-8 CASSLAGAVMNTEAFF TGTGCCAGCAGCTTAGCGGGGGCAGTTATGAACACTGAAGCTTTCTTT
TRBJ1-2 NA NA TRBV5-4 CASSIEQGGAGYTF TGTGCCAGCAGCATAGAACAGGGTGGCGCTGGCTACACCTTC
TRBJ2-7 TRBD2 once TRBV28 CASPPAGGPLYEQYF TGTGCCAGCCCACCAGCGGGGGGGCCCCTCTACGAGCAGTACTTC
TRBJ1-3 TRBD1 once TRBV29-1 CSVVGQASGNTIYF TGCAGCGTTGTCGGACAGGCCTCTGGAAACACCATATATTTT
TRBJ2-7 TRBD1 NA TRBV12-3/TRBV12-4 CASRPRQGYEQYF TGTGCCAGCAGACCGAGACAGGGCTACGAGCAGTACTTC
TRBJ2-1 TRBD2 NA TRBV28 CASSSLLLRGGINNEQFF TGTGCCAGCAGTTCGCTTCTATTGCGGGGGGGGATAAACAATGAGCAGTTCTTC
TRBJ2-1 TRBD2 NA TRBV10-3 CAISVASGSTYNEQFF TGTGCCATCAGTGTCGCTAGCGGTTCAACCTACAATGAGCAGTTCTTC
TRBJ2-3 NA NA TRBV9 CASSEPGGAPTDTQYF TGTGCCAGCAGCGAGCCCGGCGGGGCGCCCACAGATACGCAGTATTTT
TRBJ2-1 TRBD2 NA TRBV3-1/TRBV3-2 CASSQRGGNEQFF TGTGCCAGCAGCCAACGGGGAGGGAATGAGCAGTTCTTC
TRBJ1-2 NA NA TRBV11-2 CASSSTRVGLGYTF TGTGCCAGCAGCTCTACTAGGGTCGGTTTGGGCTACACCTTC
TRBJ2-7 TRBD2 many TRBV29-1 CSVGGLAGGHEQYF TGCAGCGTCGGGGGACTAGCGGGGGGCCACGAGCAGTACTTC
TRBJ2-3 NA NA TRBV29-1 CSVGTRRWGTDTQYF TGCAGCGTTGGGACACGAAGATGGGGTACAGATACGCAGTATTTT
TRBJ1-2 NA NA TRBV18 CASSQTEGGYTF TGTGCCAGCTCACAAACGGAGGGCGGCTACACCTTC
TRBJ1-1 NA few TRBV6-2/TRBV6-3 CASSWTDGTEAFF TGTGCCAGCAGTTGGACAGACGGGACTGAAGCTTTCTTT
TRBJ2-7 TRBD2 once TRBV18 CASSPLAGGYEQYF TGTGCCAGCTCACCCCTAGCGGGGGGATACGAGCAGTACTTC
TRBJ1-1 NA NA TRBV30 CALFGGVSAFF TGTGCCCTTTTTGGGGGGGTATCAGCTTTCTTT
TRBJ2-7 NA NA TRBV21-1 CASGWLAGSYEQYF TGTGCCAGCGGGTGGCTAGCGGGCTCCTACGAGCAGTACTTC
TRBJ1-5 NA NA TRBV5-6 CASSLKASRGAQHF TGTGCCAGCAGCTTGAAAGCTTCGCGGGGAGCCCAGCATTTT
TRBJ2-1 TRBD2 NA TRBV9 CASSVTPSGDNEQFF TGTGCCAGCAGCGTAACGCCTAGCGGGGACAATGAGCAGTTCTTC
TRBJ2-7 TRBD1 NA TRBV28 CASVSGGSYEQYF TGTGCCAGCGTGTCAGGGGGCTCCTACGAGCAGTACTTC
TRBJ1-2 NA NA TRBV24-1 CATSDFLGQHTF TGTGCCACCAGTGATTTTCTTGGACAACACACCTTC
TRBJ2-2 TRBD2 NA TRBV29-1 CSVAWTSGGNTGELFF TGCAGCGTTGCCTGGACTAGCGGGGGGAACACCGGGGAGCTGTTTTTT
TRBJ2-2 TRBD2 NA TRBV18 CASSPGTSGLTGELFF TGTGCCAGCTCACCCGGGACTAGCGGCCTCACCGGGGAGCTGTTTTTT
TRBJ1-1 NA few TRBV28 CASSPMGRGSWVMRAFF TGTGCCAGCAGCCCCATGGGGCGGGGTTCATGGGTAATGAGAGCTTTCTTT